A single sample is the source of the 32 T cell receptor beta chains below, sequenced in a study of Graves' ophthalmopathy and Graves' hyperthyroidism (dated by TCRdb to the late 2010s). The sequencer was an Illumina HiSeq 2000. For repertoire sequencing, TCR beta CDR3 regions were amplified from RNA transcripts. The first round was an RT-PCR using HTBI primers with the Qiagen OneStep RT-PCR kit, and this first round was followed by a second-round multiplex PCR, then size selection and purification. Through fastp at Q25 and MiXCR, TCRdb rebuilt clones from the public reads, retaining in-frame beta chains. Entries are consolidated by CDR3 protein sequence, retaining the most common genes and DNA. This sample comprises under 800,000 distinct CDR3 sequences, 22% of them detected only once. Of the sample, roughly 6.9% is held by the ten largest clones. Material: peripheral blood. The receptors shown here come from a woman between 18 and 29 years old with stable Graves' hyperthyroidism. Some clones in this sample may be carry-over from other donors' samples. Donor details come from another sample of the same person, matched by shared clones.

This clonotype occurred a few times. The CDR3 sequence is CASTFPGSSYEQYF. CDR3 DNA: TGTGCCAGCACTTTTCCAGGGAGCTCCTACGAGCAGTACTTC. The J gene is TRBJ2-7, the V gene TRBV6-2 or TRBV6-3, with D perhaps being TRBD1 or TRBD2 (5 bases each). There are 14 residues in the CDR3. Germline V gene data show CDR1 as MNHEY and CDR2 as SVGEGT. The V end lost 7 bases, the J end lost 0 bases, and 13 bases lay between the germline ends.

This clonotype was seen ten or more times. This chain uses TRBV30 with TRBJ1-2; D is unresolved. Germline loops: CDR1 GTSNPN, CDR2 SVGIG (reference sequence). V was shortened by 0 bases and J by 5 bases, with 7 bases between the two germline ends. There are 12 residues in the CDR3. The CDR3, as DNA: TGTGCCTGGAGTGTACAAGGGTATGGCTACACCTTC. Protein: CAWSVQGYGYTF.

This clonotype was recorded many times. V usage is TRBV5-1 and J usage is TRBJ1-1; 9 nucleotides agree with TRBD1. The CDR3 length is 16 residues. The germline V gene encodes CDR1 SGHRS and CDR2 YFSETQ. After removal of 1 base from V and 2 bases from J, the junction contained 6 bases not matched to a gene. The CDR3 DNA sequence: TGCGCCAGCAGCTTGTCCGGGACAGGGTACAACACTGAAGCTTTCTTT. Protein: CASSLSGTGYNTEAFF.

This clonotype has a count of ten or more. The rearrangement uses TRBV20-1 and TRBJ1-1; 9 positions match TRBD1. V was clipped by 1 base and J by 0 bases; unmatched bases: 3. This CDR3 spans 15 amino acids. Germline loops: CDR1 DFQATT, CDR2 SNEGSKA (reference sequence). CDR3 residues: CSARVGDRVNTEAFF. Here the CDR3 DNA reads TGCAGTGCTAGAGTTGGGGACAGGGTGAACACTGAAGCTTTCTTT.

This clonotype was found many times. The chain uses TRBV7-9 and TRBJ1-2; no reliable D call. In germline, CDR1 is SEHNR, CDR2 FQNEAQ (reference sequence). V lost 1 base, J lost 0 bases, and 9 bases lay in between. The CDR3 length is 15 residues. The CDR3 nucleotides read TGTGCCAGCAGCTTAGTCCGAACATCTAACTATGGCTACACCTTC. Translation gives CASSLVRTSNYGYTF.

This clonotype showed up many times. The J gene is TRBJ1-3, the V gene TRBV6-5; D unclear. Germline assignment: CDR1 MNHEY and CDR2 SVGAGI. V shed 5 bases and J shed 4 bases, with 12 bases lying between them. CDR3 size: 14 residues. The CDR3 DNA reads TGTGCCAGCAGTACCGACAACCCCGGAAACACCATATATTTT. It encodes CASSTDNPGNTIYF.

This clonotype was observed a few times. The chain links TRBV13 to TRBJ2-5; 11 nucleotides match TRBD2. The CDR3 is made up of 16 amino acids. Germline values: CDR1 PRHDT, CDR2 FYEKMQ (reference sequence). The trim removed 3 bases at V and 5 bases at J, leaving 8 bases unmatched. The DNA for the CDR3 is TGTGCCAGCAGCTTTGTAGCGGGGGGGCCGGATGAGACCCAGTACTTC. Residues: CASSFVAGGPDETQYF.

This clonotype appeared many times. The CDR3 bases are TGTGCCAGCAGCTTACCGGCAGGGGCGGCCTACGAGCAGTACTTC. Protein: CASSLPAGAAYEQYF. The chain uses TRBV7-3 and TRBJ2-7, with D perhaps matching TRBD1 (6 bases). CDR1 is SGHTA, CDR2 FQGTGA, per germline. This CDR3 spans 15 amino acids. V lost 2 bases and J 2 bases, leaving 13 bases between the germline ends.

This clonotype was recorded at least ten times. The rearrangement uses TRBV28 and TRBJ2-7, with D hard to call. Trimming shortened V by 6 bases and J by 1 base, and 16 bases separated the two germline ends. Germline-derived CDR1 and CDR2 are MDHEN and SYDVKM. This CDR3 is 15 amino acids long. The chain's CDR3 is CASRTPDGKSYEQYF. CDR3 DNA: TGTGCCAGCAGGACCCCGGATGGGAAGTCCTACGAGCAGTACTTC.

The table lists this clonotype with many counts. V usage is TRBV2 and J usage is TRBJ1-5, with D maybe TRBD1 (6 bases). The CDR3 runs 15 residues. Between the trimmed V and J ends, which lost 7 bases and 3 bases, there was a span of 16 bases. Germline V lookup: CDR1 SNHLY, CDR2 FYNNEI. CDR3 region: CASNREGPSNQPQHF. The CDR3 DNA is TGTGCCAGCAACAGGGAAGGGCCCTCCAATCAGCCCCAGCATTTT.

This clonotype was seen at least ten times. V and J are TRBV6-5 and TRBJ1-1, with 9 positions matching TRBD1. Losses at the gene ends were 0 bases for V and 1 base for J; bases not matched to a gene: 6. The germline CDR1 and CDR2 sequences are MNHEY and SVGAGI. The CDR3 consists of 17 residues. CDR3 protein: CASSYSPLTGGNTEAFF. CDR3 nucleotides: TGTGCCAGCAGTTACTCGCCCCTGACAGGGGGGAACACTGAAGCTTTCTTT.

This clonotype was seen a handful of times. The chain links TRBV18 to TRBJ1-2; 9 bases match TRBD1. Germline-derived CDR1 and CDR2 are KGHSH and LQKENI. V was clipped by 1 base and J by 8 bases; unmatched bases: 11. This CDR3 contains 16 residues. The CDR3 DNA reads TGTGCCAGCTCACCACGGACAGGGGACGCCTCGTTAGGCTACACCTTC. Its protein product is CASSPRTGDASLGYTF.

In its sample, this clonotype was seen many times. CDR3 in amino acids: CASSLVFGQVKDEQYF. The CDR3 DNA sequence: TGCGCCAGCAGCTTGGTTTTTGGACAGGTAAAAGACGAGCAGTACTTC. The chain couples TRBV5-1 to TRBJ2-7; 7 bases are a match to TRBD1. With 0 bases clipped from V and 5 bases from J, the junction kept 11 bases outside the gene matches. The germline V gene encodes CDR1 SGHRS and CDR2 YFSETQ. The CDR3 spans 16 residues.

This clonotype was counted at least ten times. The V and J genes are TRBV12-3 or TRBV12-4 and TRBJ1-2; TRBD1 might be the D (5 bases). The CDR3 consists of 14 residues. V gave up 6 bases and J gave up 6 bases, with 17 bases separating them. In DNA form, the CDR3 reads TGTGCCAGCAGGCCCGGGACGGACAACCATGGCTACACCTTC. Translation: CASRPGTDNHGYTF.

This clonotype was detected ten times or more. The V call is TRBV15, the J call TRBJ1-6, with D possibly matching TRBD1 (5 bases). This CDR3 contains 16 residues. Trimming removed 0 bases from V and 7 bases from J, with 13 bases in between. Germline V gives CDR1 LNHNV, CDR2 YYDKDF (reference sequence). The CDR3 region is CATSRDRYRFNSPLHF. Here the CDR3 DNA reads TGTGCCACCAGCAGAGATCGGTACAGGTTCAATTCACCCCTCCACTTT.

This clonotype was found many times. The chain combines TRBV4-1 with TRBJ1-5; unclear D gene. This CDR3 spans 13 amino acids. The V gene's germline CDR1 is MGHRA and CDR2 YSYEKL. V lost 1 base and J lost 5, with 6 bases in between. CDR3 in DNA: TGCGCCAGCAGCCAAGTAGATGATCAGCCCCAGCATTTT. Residues: CASSQVDDQPQHF.

The chain couples TRBV19 to TRBJ1-5; maybe TRBD1 (5 bases). The V end lost 3 bases, the J end lost 1 base, and 19 bases lay between the germline ends. The CDR3 extends over 18 amino acids. Germline loops: CDR1 LNHDA, CDR2 SQIVND (reference sequence). The CDR3 DNA follows: TGTGCCAGTAGTATTCGACAGTCTGGGGATGCGAGCAATCAGCCCCAGCATTTT. It yields the protein CASSIRQSGDASNQPQHF.

The sample holds a few counts of this clonotype. The genes are TRBV28 and TRBJ2-3, with TRBD2 matching 11 bases. V was pared by 5 bases and J by 3 bases, with 7 bases of the junction left unmatched. This CDR3 has 16 amino acids. Germline V gene lookup returns CDR1 MDHEN and CDR2 SYDVKM. This CDR3 reads CASSDLTSGKTDTQYF. CDR3 in DNA: TGTGCCAGCAGTGATCTGACTAGCGGGAAGACAGATACGCAGTATTTT.

At least ten counts were recorded for this clonotype. V is TRBV12-3 or TRBV12-4 and J is TRBJ2-4; the D is unclear. The CDR3 contains 14 residues. V was clipped by 7 bases and J by 0 bases, with 10 bases between them. CDR3 bases: TGTGCCAGCACCCTGGGTCTAGCCAAAAACATTCAGTACTTC. Translating it yields CASTLGLAKNIQYF.

This clonotype came up many times. The J gene is TRBJ2-2, the V gene TRBV7-3, with D possibly being TRBD1 (5 bases). The germline gives CDR1 SGHTA, CDR2 FQGTGA. V was clipped by 7 bases and J by 1 base, with 10 bases between them. The CDR3 is made up of 14 amino acids. The CDR3 DNA sequence: TGTGCCAGCAAAGGTGACAGGAACACCGGGGAGCTGTTTTTT. Amino acids: CASKGDRNTGELFF.

The table lists this clonotype with many counts. The rearrangement uses TRBV6-5 and TRBJ1-2, with D unresolved. V shed 2 bases and J shed 2 bases, with 9 bases lying between them. The CDR3 has 14 amino acids. Germline values: CDR1 MNHEY, CDR2 SVGAGI. CDR3 residues: CASSYVAENYGYTF. CDR3 sequence (DNA): TGTGCCAGCAGTTACGTTGCAGAAAACTATGGCTACACCTTC.

The chain employs TRBV5-5 and TRBJ1-2; 9 nucleotides line up with TRBD1. With V trimmed by 5 bases and J by 4 bases, 9 bases remained unmatched. There are 15 residues in the CDR3. Germline loops: CDR1 SGHKS, CDR2 YYEKEE (reference sequence). The CDR3 sequence: CASSPGTGSTYGYTF. The DNA of the CDR3 is TGTGCCAGCAGTCCCGGGACAGGGAGTACCTATGGCTACACCTTC.

As concerns this clonotype: A much larger clone lies one base from this, so it may be a read error. V usage is TRBV6-2 or TRBV6-3 and J usage is TRBJ1-2; D is unresolved. Germline CDR1 and CDR2: MNHEY and SVGEGT. The CDR3 has 15 amino acids. CDR3 amino acids: CASSYSPPELGGYAF. CDR3 in DNA: TGTGCCAGCAGTTACTCCCCGCCGGAGTTGGGTGGCTACGCCTTC.

V gene TRBV18 combines with J gene TRBJ2-6; 7 nucleotides align to TRBD1. CDR3 length equals 16 residues. Germline V gene data show CDR1 as KGHSH and CDR2 as LQKENI. V lost 4 bases, J lost 4 bases, and 7 bases stayed unmatched. In DNA, the CDR3 is TGTGCCAGCTCACGATCAACAGGGGTCGGGGCCAACGTCCTGACTTTC. It is translated as CASSRSTGVGANVLTF.

This clonotype was detected a few times. The chain couples TRBV5-1 to TRBJ2-7; 7 bases are shared with TRBD2. The CDR3 runs to 15 residues. V shed 2 bases, J shed 6 bases, and the junction held 11 bases outside the gene matches. CDR1 is SGHRS, CDR2 YFSETQ, per germline. As DNA, the CDR3 is TGCGCCAGCAGCTTAGGGACTAATCCCCGGTCCGAGCAGTACTTC. Translation gives CASSLGTNPRSEQYF.

There are many counts of this clonotype. The chain carries TRBV12-3 or TRBV12-4 and TRBJ1-2; 7 bases are a match to TRBD1. Trimming at V came to 6 bases and at J to 8 bases, leaving 9 bases not matched to a gene. This CDR3 has 13 amino acids. CDR3 in amino acids: CASRVDRVWGYTF. In DNA form, the CDR3 reads TGTGCCAGCAGGGTAGACAGGGTATGGGGCTACACCTTC.

There are many counts of this clonotype. The chain carries TRBV12-3 or TRBV12-4 and TRBJ1-2; a weak D match, TRBD1 (5 bases). V was pared by 1 base and J by 4 bases, with 10 bases between. The CDR3 has 14 amino acids. Here the CDR3 reads CASSLETVRYGYTF. CDR3 nucleotides: TGTGCCAGCAGTTTAGAGACAGTCCGCTATGGCTACACCTTC.

This clonotype was recorded many times. The chain employs TRBV6-5 and TRBJ1-6, with a weak D call TRBD1 (5 bases). The CDR3 is 17 amino acids. V dropped 4 bases and J dropped 1 base, with 14 bases sitting between them. CDR1 is MNHEY and CDR2 is SVGAGI in the germline V gene. The CDR3 sequence is CASSSTRDDSYNSPLHF. The CDR3 bases are TGTGCCAGCAGTTCTACCAGGGACGATTCCTATAATTCACCCCTCCACTTT.

This clonotype was picked up many times. The genes are TRBV12-3 or TRBV12-4 and TRBJ2-7; D possibly corresponds to TRBD1 (6 bases). There are 13 residues in the CDR3. Trimming left V 3 bases short and J 6 bases short, with 12 bases between. CDR3 amino acids: CASSLRGNGEQYF. CDR3 sequence (DNA): TGTGCCAGCAGTTTGAGGGGGAATGGCGAGCAGTACTTC.

The sample holds many counts of this clonotype. The chain couples TRBV2 to TRBJ2-7; D is possibly TRBD1 (6 bases). V shed 4 bases and J shed 0 bases, with 19 bases lying between them. Per the germline V gene, CDR1 is SNHLY and CDR2 is FYNNEI. The CDR3 spans 17 residues. CDR3 nucleotides: TGTGCCAGCAGTGCCCCGATTCCCGGACAGTCCTCCTACGAGCAGTACTTC. Amino acid sequence: CASSAPIPGQSSYEQYF.

This clonotype was observed a few times. This chain joins TRBV3-1 and TRBJ2-5; D call uncertain. CDR3 length: 15 residues. Trimming shortened V by 1 base and J by 0 bases, and 9 bases separated the two germline ends. The germline gives CDR1 LGHDT, CDR2 YNNKEL (reference sequence). The CDR3 bases are TGTGCCAGCAGCCAAGCCATCTTGTACCAAGAGACCCAGTACTTC. This codes for CASSQAILYQETQYF.

There are many counts of this clonotype. This chain links TRBV28 with TRBJ2-7; D gene uncertain. V was cut by 6 bases and J by 6 bases, with 15 bases left in between. CDR3 length equals 13 residues. Per the germline V gene, CDR1 is MDHEN and CDR2 is SYDVKM. The CDR3 nucleotides read TGTGCCAGCAGCTTAGGGTCCCTCCCCGAGCAGTACTTC. Translated: CASSLGSLPEQYF. Full variable domain (outside the CDR3, taken from reference TRBV28 and TRBJ2-7): DVKVTQSSRYLVKRTGEKVFLECVQDMDHENMFWYRQDPGLGLRLIYFSYDVKMKEKGDIPEGYSVSREKKERFSLILESASTNQTSMYLCASSLGSLPEQYFGPGTRLTVT.